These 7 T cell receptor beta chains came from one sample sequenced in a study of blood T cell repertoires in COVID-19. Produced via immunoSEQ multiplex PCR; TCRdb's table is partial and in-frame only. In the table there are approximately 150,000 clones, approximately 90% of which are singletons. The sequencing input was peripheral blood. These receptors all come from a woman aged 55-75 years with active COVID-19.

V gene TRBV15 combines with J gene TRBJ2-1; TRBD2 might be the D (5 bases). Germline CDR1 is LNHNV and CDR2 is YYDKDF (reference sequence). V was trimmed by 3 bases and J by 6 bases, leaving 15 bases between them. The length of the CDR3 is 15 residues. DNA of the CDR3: TGTGCCACCAGCAGTTGGACCTTCGAGGGCAATGAGCAGTTCTTC. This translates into CATSSWTFEGNEQFF.

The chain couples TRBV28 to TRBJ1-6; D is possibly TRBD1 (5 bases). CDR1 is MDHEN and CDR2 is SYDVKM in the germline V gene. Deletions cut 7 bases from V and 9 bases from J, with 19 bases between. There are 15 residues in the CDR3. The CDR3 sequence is CASISGQGLVSPLHF. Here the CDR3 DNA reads TGTGCCAGCATATCTGGGCAGGGCCTCGTTTCACCCCTCCACTTT.

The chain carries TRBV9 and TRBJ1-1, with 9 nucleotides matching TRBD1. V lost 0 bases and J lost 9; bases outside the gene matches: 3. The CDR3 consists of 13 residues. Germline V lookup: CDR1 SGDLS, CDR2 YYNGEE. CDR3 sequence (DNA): TGTGCCAGCAGCGTAGAGGGACAGGGTAAAGCTTTCTTT. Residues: CASSVEGQGKAFF. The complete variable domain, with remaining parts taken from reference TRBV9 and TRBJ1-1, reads DSGVTQTPKHLITATGQRVTLRCSPRSGDLSVYWYQQSLDQGLQFLIQYYNGEERAKGNILERFSAQQFPDLHSELNLSSLELGDSALYFCASSVEGQGKAFFGQGTRLTVV.

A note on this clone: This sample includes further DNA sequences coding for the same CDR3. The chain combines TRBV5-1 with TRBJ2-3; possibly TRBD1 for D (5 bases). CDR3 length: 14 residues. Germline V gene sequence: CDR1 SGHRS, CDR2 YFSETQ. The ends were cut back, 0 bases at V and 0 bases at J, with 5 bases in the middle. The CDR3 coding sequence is TGCGCCAGCAGCTTGGGACAGAGCACAGATACGCAGTATTTT. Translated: CASSLGQSTDTQYF.

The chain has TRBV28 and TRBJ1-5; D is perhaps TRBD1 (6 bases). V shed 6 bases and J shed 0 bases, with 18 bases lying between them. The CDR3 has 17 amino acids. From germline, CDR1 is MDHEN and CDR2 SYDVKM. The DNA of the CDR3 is TGTGCCAGCAGCGCCCTTCTGGGACACTATAGCAATCAGCCCCAGCATTTT. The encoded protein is CASSALLGHYSNQPQHF. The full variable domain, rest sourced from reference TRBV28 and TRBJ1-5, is DVKVTQSSRYLVKRTGEKVFLECVQDMDHENMFWYRQDPGLGLRLIYFSYDVKMKEKGDIPEGYSVSREKKERFSLILESASTNQTSMYLCASSALLGHYSNQPQHFGDGTRLSIL.

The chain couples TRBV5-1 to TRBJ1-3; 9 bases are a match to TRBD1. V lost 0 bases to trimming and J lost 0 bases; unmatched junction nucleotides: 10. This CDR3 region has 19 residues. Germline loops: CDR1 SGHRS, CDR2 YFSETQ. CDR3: CASSLAHFPGQGSGNTIYF. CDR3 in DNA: TGCGCCAGCAGCTTGGCACACTTCCCGGGACAGGGCTCTGGAAACACCATATATTTT.

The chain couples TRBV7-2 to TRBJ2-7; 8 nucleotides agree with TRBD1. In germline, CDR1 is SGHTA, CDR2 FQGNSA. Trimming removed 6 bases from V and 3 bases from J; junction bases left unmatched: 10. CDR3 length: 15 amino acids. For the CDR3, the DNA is TGTGCCAGCAGGATAGGGGCAGGGGGCGACTACGAGCAGTACTTC. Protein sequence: CASRIGAGGDYEQYF.